This TCR beta chain was sequenced in a study of patients and donors after allogeneic stem cell transplantation. MiXCR was run by TCRdb on the RT-PCR reads, yielding one entry per CDR3 protein. This sample has fewer than 500,000 distinct CDR3 sequences, with under 20% found just once. This CDR3 comprises 15 residues. Germline assignment: CDR1 LGHDT and CDR2 YNNKEL (reference sequence). Trimming took off 4 bases at V and 2 bases at J, with 15 bases between the two ends. This clonotype was seen many times. This TCR was recovered from a human donor who was either an allogeneic HSCT recipient or a stem cell or donor lymphocyte infusion donor (not recorded which). It is not recorded whose cells these are; they may come from a transplant donor. V gene TRBV3-1 combines with J gene TRBJ2-7, with D perhaps matching TRBD2 (7 bases). What was sequenced was blood, either unsorted or a sorted T cell fraction (not recorded which). The CDR3: CASSLPGGNTYEQYF. CDR3 sequence (DNA): TGTGCCAGCAGCCTCCCGGGGGGCAATACCTACGAGCAGTACTTC.